The rows below give T cell receptor beta chains drawn from one sample of a study of cytomegalovirus exposure and HLA in healthy donors. Only in-frame clones appear in the TCRdb table, and some are missing; sequencing was by immunoSEQ multiplex PCR. The table records around 130,000 clones, over 70% of them present only once. Sequences were obtained from PBMCs. The receptors come from a woman in her forties in good health and CMV-seronegative. CDR3s include the opening cysteine and the closing phenylalanine or tryptophan. A D gene is named only where the DNA matches it firmly. The size field is filled for only some rows; it gives once, few, many or a size class.

TRBV4-2	NA	NA	TRBJ2-7	CASSQLANEQYF	TGTGCCAGCAGCCAATTGGCCAACGAGCAGTACTTC
TRBV10-1	NA	TRBD1	TRBJ2-7	CASSGPGQGPYEQYF	TGCGCCAGCAGCGGCCCGGGACAGGGCCCCTACGAGCAGTACTTC
TRBV28	NA	NA	TRBJ1-1	CASSLLSSGGRRF	TGTGCCAGCAGTTTATTGTCTTCGGGAGGCCGAAGGTTT
TRBV7-9	NA	TRBD1	TRBJ2-7	CASSLFEQGAYEQYF	TGTGCCAGCAGCTTATTCGAACAGGGGGCGTACGAGCAGTACTTC
TRBV9	few	NA	TRBJ2-5	CASSVGKRVGVETQYF	TGTGCCAGCAGCGTAGGGAAGCGGGTGGGGGTGGAGACCCAGTACTTC
TRBV5-4	NA	TRBD1	TRBJ2-7	CASSLDGTVNEQYF	TGTGCCAGCAGCTTGGACGGGACAGTAAACGAGCAGTACTTC
TRBV7-9	NA	TRBD1	TRBJ1-2	CASSSGVPGTDRGYTF	TGTGCCAGCAGCTCGGGGGTCCCCGGGACAGACCGCGGCTACACCTTC
TRBV9	once	TRBD2	TRBJ2-7	CASSANLLAGEHEQYF	TGTGCCAGCAGCGCTAACCTCCTAGCGGGAGAGCACGAGCAGTACTTC
TRBV7-9	few	TRBD2	TRBJ2-1	CASSSFRTSGGGNEQFF	TGTGCCAGCAGCTCCTTTAGGACTAGCGGGGGTGGGAATGAGCAGTTCTTC
TRBV19	NA	NA	TRBJ1-3	CASSIGQGENTIYF	TGTGCCAGTAGTATCGGGCAGGGTGAAAACACCATATATTTT
TRBV7-8	NA	TRBD2	TRBJ2-4	CASSLGSISGSDIQYF	TGTGCCAGCAGCTTAGGAAGTATTAGCGGGAGTGACATTCAGTACTTC
TRBV7-3	NA	NA	TRBJ1-2	CASSPTDSSYGYTF	TGTGCCAGCAGCCCGACGGACAGCAGCTATGGCTACACCTTC
TRBV29-1	NA	NA	TRBJ2-7	CSVELLTGTNYEQYF	TGCAGCGTTGAACTACTTACAGGGACTAATTACGAGCAGTACTTC
TRBV5-6	NA	NA	TRBJ1-1	CASSPRDWDTEAFF	TGTGCCAGCAGCCCCCGGGACTGGGACACTGAAGCTTTCTTT
TRBV7-9	NA	NA	TRBJ2-3	CASSPAGSSTDTQYF	TGTGCCAGCAGCCCGGCGGGCAGTAGCACAGATACGCAGTATTTT
TRBV6-1	few	NA	TRBJ2-3	CASRQGGDTQYF	TGTGCCAGCAGACAGGGTGGAGATACGCAGTATTTT
TRBV19	NA	NA	TRBJ1-4	CASTPGQLNEKLFF	TGTGCCAGTACCCCCGGACAGCTGAATGAAAAACTGTTTTTT
TRBV14	NA	NA	TRBJ1-6	CASSQEGRVGTPLHF	TGTGCCAGCAGCCAAGAGGGCAGGGTAGGAACACCCCTCCACTTT
TRBV7-9	NA	TRBD1	TRBJ1-2	CASSPTGPYGYTF	TGTGCCAGCAGCCCGACAGGGCCCTATGGCTACACCTTC
TRBV12-5	NA	NA	TRBJ1-1	CASGFAQDTEAFF	TGTGCTAGTGGTTTTGCACAGGACACTGAAGCTTTCTTT
TRBV10-3	NA	TRBD1	TRBJ1-1	CATQNRGREDTEAFF	TGTGCCACCCAGAACAGGGGCAGGGAGGACACTGAAGCTTTCTTT
TRBV28	NA	NA	TRBJ1-2	CASTGSPGRSNYGYTF	TGTGCCAGCACCGGGAGTCCAGGGCGCTCTAACTATGGCTACACCTTC
TRBV18	NA	NA	TRBJ2-5	CARFLKEWCQETQYF	TGTGCCAGATTTTTGAAGGAGTGGTGCCAAGAGACCCAGTACTTC
TRBV7-8	NA	NA	TRBJ1-2	CASSFYSREEDYGYTF	TGTGCCAGCAGCTTCTACTCCAGGGAGGAGGACTATGGCTACACCTTC
TRBV7-3	NA	TRBD1	TRBJ2-7	CASSKDRGYEQYF	TGTGCCAGCAGCAAGGACAGGGGCTACGAGCAGTACTTC
TRBV27	once	TRBD1	TRBJ2-7	CASLSLRDRVNYEQYF	TGTGCCAGCCTAAGCCTCCGGGACAGGGTAAACTACGAGCAGTACTTC
TRBV18	NA	TRBD2	TRBJ2-3	CASSPTGGADTQYF	TGTGCCAGCTCACCGACCGGGGGGGCAGATACGCAGTATTTT
TRBV19	once	TRBD2	TRBJ2-4	CASSIPVRGGITKNIQYF	TGTGCCAGTAGTATCCCAGTCCGGGGAGGGATAACCAAAAACATTCAGTACTTC
TRBV7-9	NA	TRBD2	TRBJ2-6	CASGGSGANVLTF	TGTGCTTCCGGGGGGTCTGGGGCCAACGTCCTGACTTTC
TRBV27	NA	TRBD1	TRBJ2-7	CASSLSPGQGGYEQYF	TGTGCCAGCAGTTTATCACCGGGACAGGGCGGGTACGAGCAGTACTTC
TRBV7-9	once	NA	TRBJ1-1	CASSFREGGTEAFF	TGTGCCAGCAGCTTCCGGGAGGGGGGCACTGAAGCTTTCTTT
TRBV30	NA	TRBD1	TRBJ2-7	CAWSGQGECRYF	TGTGCCTGGTCGGGACAGGGGGAATGTCGGTACTTC
TRBV7-2	NA	NA	TRBJ1-3	CASSPDRSSGNTIYF	TGTGCCAGCAGTCCTGACAGAAGCTCTGGAAACACCATATATTTT
TRBV5-1	NA	NA	TRBJ2-3	CASSLGGVPDTQYF	TGCGCCAGCAGCTTGGGGGGAGTTCCAGATACGCAGTATTTT